A single sample gave rise to the 2 T cell receptor beta chains below, sequenced in a study of memory CD8 T cells in hepatitis C reinfection (dated by TCRdb to about 2017). In the paper's terms, the time point label means: pre-reinfection, 55 to 20 weeks before reinfection detection. Sorted cells were sequenced directly ex vivo, with no in vitro expansion before TCR sequencing. The protocol used for the library was the immunoSEQ multiplex PCR assay. The clones in this table, taken by TCRdb from immuneACCESS, are in-frame only. Not every clone is retained; where verified, under half of the shortfall comes from an unresolved V gene, and the cause of the rest is unknown. Recorded for this sample are over 45,000 clones; under 90% of them occurred a single time. The top ten hold approximately 1% of the sample. The sequencing sample was made of naive CD8+ T cells sorted from blood. This sample's cell subset or site label indicates: total naive CD8+CD45RO- T cells. These receptors were collected from a man in his late teens or twenties with hepatitis C virus infection.

The gene calls are TRBV7-9 and TRBJ1-2; D remains unclear. This CDR3 region has 14 residues. The V end lost 1 base, the J end lost 4 bases, and 10 bases lay between the germline ends. Germline values: CDR1 SEHNR, CDR2 FQNEAQ (reference sequence). The CDR3 DNA follows: TGTGCCAGCAGCTTAGAGGGAGGACCCTATGGCTACACCTTC. Protein sequence: CASSLEGGPYGYTF.

The rearrangement links TRBV15 to TRBJ1-1, with 7 bases aligning to TRBD1. The germline gives CDR1 LNHNV, CDR2 YYDKDF (reference sequence). This CDR3 spans 19 amino acids. V was pared by 2 bases and J by 2 bases, with 17 bases of the junction left unmatched. The CDR3 DNA follows: TGTGCCACCAGCAGAATACCCGGGACAGAATTGGGCATCAACACTGAAGCTTTCTTT. Its protein is CATSRIPGTELGINTEAFF.